This T cell receptor beta chain was captured by sequencing in a study of T cells after yellow fever vaccination. General study results and limits: The presence of abundant clonotypes contaminating from the bulk population was possible in FACS-sorted repertoires. A weaker but faster secondary response was observed, peaking on day 5 versus 15. Post-booster repertoires contained most primary-vaccination clones again (about 95% CD4, roughly 90% CD8).

In its sample, this clonotype was seen a few times. Its specificity is not known. The authors made TCR cDNA by 5'RACE template switching, adding a universal primer site and UMIs. TCRdb re-called the 5' RACE reads with MiXCR, one entry per CDR3 protein. Among more than 450,000 distinct CDR3 sequences, about a fifth were seen once, and the ten largest hold 16%. Germline assignment: CDR1 SQVTM and CDR2 ANQGSEA. The V gene end was trimmed by 0 bases and the J gene end by 0 bases; junction bases not matched to a gene: 15. The CDR3 loop spans 19 amino acids. Specimen: PBMCs, collected roughly 20 days after the first yellow fever vaccination. The V and J genes are TRBV29-1 and TRBJ2-7; 9 nucleotides match TRBD1. This receptor was identified in a man younger than 35 who received the YFV17D yellow fever vaccine. The CDR3 region is CSVEEGLSATGGSSYEQYF. For the CDR3, the DNA is TGCAGCGTTGAAGAAGGGCTCTCAGCTACAGGGGGCTCCTCCTACGAGCAGTACTTC.